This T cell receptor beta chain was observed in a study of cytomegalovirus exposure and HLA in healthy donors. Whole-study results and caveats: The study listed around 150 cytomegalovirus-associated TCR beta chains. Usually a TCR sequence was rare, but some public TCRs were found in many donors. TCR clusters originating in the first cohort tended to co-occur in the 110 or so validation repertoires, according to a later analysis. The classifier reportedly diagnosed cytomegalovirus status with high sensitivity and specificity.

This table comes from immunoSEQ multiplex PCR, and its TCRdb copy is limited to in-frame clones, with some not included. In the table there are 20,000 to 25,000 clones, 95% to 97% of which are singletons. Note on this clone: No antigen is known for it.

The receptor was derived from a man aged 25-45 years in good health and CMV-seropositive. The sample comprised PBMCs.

The CDR3 DNA sequence: TGTGCCAGCAGTTTTTGGGACAGGGTAGATGTCCTGACTTTC. It yields the protein CASSFWDRVDVLTF. V and J are TRBV27 and TRBJ2-6; 9 bases match TRBD1. Losses at the gene ends were 3 bases for V and 13 bases for J; bases not matched to a gene: 7. Germline V gene lookup returns CDR1 MNHEY and CDR2 SMNVEV (reference sequence). This CDR3 is 14 amino acids long. Together with reference TRBV27 and TRBJ2-6, the CDR3 gives the full variable domain: EAQVTQNPRYLITVTGKKLTVTCSQNMNHEYMSWYRQDPGLGLRQIYYSMNVEVTDKGDVPEGYKVSRKEKRNFPLILESPSPNQTSLYFCASSFWDRVDVLTFGAGSRLTVL.